The 32 T cell receptor beta chains listed next were all sequenced from one sample in a study of vaccination effects on CD4 cells after COVID-19. These receptors' antigens are unknown. ViraFEST used viral peptide pools to expand antigen-specific CD4+ T cells before sequencing. Following culture for around 9 days, CD4+ T cells were isolated. Vaccination of participants consisted of two doses of either the BNT162b2 or mRNA-1273 vaccine. The repertoire was sequenced with immunoSEQ multiplex PCR; TCRdb's copy has only in-frame clones and lacks some. Of some 30,000 clones in the sample, around 86% were seen once. Specimen: CD4+ T cells from PBMCs cultured with SARS-CoV-2 spike peptides, collected after COVID-19 vaccination. These receptors originate from a human donor who received a COVID-19 vaccine. Some clones in this sample may be carry-over from other donors' samples.

This clone appeared once. This chain uses TRBV7-8 with TRBJ2-3; D is tentatively TRBD1 or TRBD2 (6 bases each). Trimming removed 8 bases from V and 0 bases from J, with 18 bases in between. Germline V gene data show CDR1 as SGHVS and CDR2 as FQNEAQ. The CDR3 totals 16 residues. As DNA, the CDR3 is TGTGCCAGCGGCCCCCGGGGGCAGACTAGCACAGATACGCAGTATTTT. This encodes CASGPRGQTSTDTQYF.

In its sample, this clone was seen once. The chain couples TRBV5-4 to TRBJ2-3; the match to TRBD2 covers 13 bases. Germline loops: CDR1 SGHNT, CDR2 YYREEE (reference sequence). After removal of 4 bases from V and 1 base from J, the junction contained 6 bases not matched to a gene. The CDR3 is 17 residues long. DNA for the CDR3: TGTGCCAGCAGCAGGGGACTAGCGGGGACCCGCACAGATACGCAGTATTTT. This gives the protein CASSRGLAGTRTDTQYF.

The rearrangement links TRBV6-6 to TRBJ1-2; weak D call: TRBD1 (6 bases). Trimming shortened V by 7 bases and J by 4 bases, and 13 bases separated the two germline ends. CDR1 and CDR2 from the germline V gene are MNHNY and SVGAGI (reference sequence). The CDR3 spans 13 residues. CDR3 in DNA: TGTGCCAGCAACCGACAGGTTATCTATGGCTACACCTTC. This codes for CASNRQVIYGYTF.

The chain links TRBV29-1 to TRBJ2-1, with D perhaps matching TRBD2 (5 bases). The ends were cut back, 4 bases at V and 0 bases at J, with 16 bases in the middle. This CDR3 has 16 residues. Germline V CDR1 and CDR2: SQVTM, ANQGSEA. The CDR3 spells CSVVPSERISYNEQFF. In DNA, the CDR3 is TGCAGCGTTGTACCCTCCGAGCGGATCTCCTACAATGAGCAGTTCTTC.

The V call is TRBV19, the J call TRBJ1-4; maybe TRBD1 (5 bases). The germline V and J ends were trimmed by 2 bases and 4 bases, with 17 bases remaining between them. This CDR3 is 17 amino acids long. Germline V gene lookup returns CDR1 LNHDA and CDR2 SQIVND (reference sequence). CDR3 bases: TGTGCCAGTAGTATATGGGGCACAGAGGCAATTAATGAAAAACTGTTTTTT. Translation gives CASSIWGTEAINEKLFF.

The chain employs TRBV10-1 and TRBJ1-1; D uncertain. The V end was cut by 4 bases, the J end by 0 bases, with 6 bases between. This CDR3 comprises 13 residues. The germline CDR1 and CDR2 sequences are WNHNN and SYGVQD (reference sequence). The CDR3 region has the DNA TGCGCCAGCAGTGTACAGTTGAACACTGAAGCTTTCTTT. Its translation is CASSVQLNTEAFF.

The rearrangement uses TRBV15 and TRBJ1-4, with a possible D match to TRBD1 (5 bases). V lost 1 base and J lost 4, with 10 bases in between. Germline V gene data show CDR1 as LNHNV and CDR2 as YYDKDF (reference sequence). This CDR3 comprises 15 residues. The CDR3 here is CATSRGPGLNEKLFF. The CDR3 nucleotides read TGTGCCACCAGCAGAGGTCCGGGGCTTAATGAAAAACTGTTTTTT.

The chain joins TRBV7-8 to TRBJ2-5, with 9 bases identical to TRBD2. The ends lost 4 bases at V and 3 bases at J; junction bases unmatched: 9. CDR1 is SGHVS and CDR2 is FQNEAQ in the germline V gene. The CDR3 sequence is 16 residues long. The CDR3 DNA sequence: TGTGCCAGCAGCTCCGTAGGGGTAGCGGGGGAAGAGACCCAGTACTTC. This encodes CASSSVGVAGEETQYF.

This chain joins TRBV4-1 and TRBJ2-3; TRBD2 matches 7 bases. Trimming took 2 bases from V and 6 from J; bases not matched to a gene: 8. CDR3 size: 15 residues. Germline CDR1 reads MGHRA; CDR2 reads YSYEKL. This CDR3 reads CASSQRLAAADTQYF. The CDR3 DNA reads TGCGCCAGCAGCCAACGTCTAGCGGCGGCTGATACGCAGTATTTT.

J is TRBJ1-4 and V is TRBV9; 9 nucleotides match TRBD1. CDR3 size: 16 residues. Trimming removed 4 bases from V and 8 bases from J; junction bases left unmatched: 12. Per the germline V gene, CDR1 is SGDLS and CDR2 is YYNGEE. This CDR3 reads CASSPGRQGGDEKLFF. The CDR3 coding sequence is TGTGCCAGCAGCCCAGGGAGACAGGGGGGCGACGAAAAACTGTTTTTT.

This rearrangement joins TRBV7-9 to TRBJ2-3, with D possibly being TRBD2 (5 bases). CDR1 SEHNR and CDR2 FQNEAQ come from the germline V gene (reference sequence). The CDR3 has 14 amino acids. The germline V and J ends were trimmed by 5 bases and 1 base, with 10 bases remaining between them. CDR3 sequence reads: CASSQLGRTDTQYF. For the CDR3, the DNA is TGTGCCAGCAGCCAACTAGGACGCACAGATACGCAGTATTTT.

J is TRBJ2-5 and V is TRBV4-2; 14 bases fit TRBD2. The germline V gene has CDR1 LGHNA and CDR2 YNFKEQ. J was trimmed by 4 bases and V by 0 bases; bases with no gene match: 4. The CDR3 sequence is 17 residues long. The CDR3 region is CASSQDGTSGGVETQYF. Written as DNA, the CDR3 is TGTGCCAGCAGCCAAGATGGGACTAGCGGGGGCGTAGAGACCCAGTACTTC.

This sequence joins TRBV27 and TRBJ2-6; 12 bases match TRBD1. Looked up from germline, CDR1 is MNHEY and CDR2 is SMNVEV (reference sequence). The CDR3 sequence is 16 residues long. J was trimmed by 3 bases and V by 6 bases; bases with no gene match: 3. The CDR3 DNA reads TGTGCCAGCAGGGGACAGGGGGCGGTTGGGGCCAACGTCCTGACTTTC. This codes for CASRGQGAVGANVLTF.

This clone came up a few times. The CDR3 loop reads CASSQDPGRTSGVNQPQHF. In DNA form, the CDR3 reads TGCGCCAGCAGCCAAGATCCCGGTCGGACTTCGGGTGTCAATCAGCCCCAGCATTTT. The rearrangement joins TRBV4-1 to TRBJ1-5; D uncertain. The CDR3 totals 19 residues. Trimming removed 0 bases from V and 3 bases from J, with 21 bases in between. CDR1 is MGHRA and CDR2 is YSYEKL in the germline V gene.

The V and J genes are TRBV6-5 and TRBJ1-1; 7 bases line up with TRBD1. The J segment lost 0 bases and the V segment lost 7 bases, leaving 8 bases of the junction unmatched. The germline V gene encodes CDR1 MNHEY and CDR2 SVGAGI. The length of the CDR3 is 15 residues. CDR3: CASTRTGYMNTEAFF. In DNA form, the CDR3 reads TGTGCCAGCACCCGGACAGGATACATGAACACTGAAGCTTTCTTT.

V and J are TRBV7-3 and TRBJ2-5; 11 nucleotides match TRBD2. There are 15 residues in the CDR3. V shed 5 bases, J shed 2 bases, and the junction held 4 bases outside the gene matches. CDR1 is SGHTA, CDR2 FQGTGA, per germline. In DNA form, the CDR3 reads TGTGCCAGCAGCCAGGGACTAGCGGCTCAAGAGACCCAGTACTTC. It specifies CASSQGLAAQETQYF. The variable domain in full, completed from reference TRBV7-3 and TRBJ2-5, reads GAGVSQTPSNKVTEKGKYVELRCDPISGHTALYWYRQSLGQGPEFLIYFQGTGAADDSGLPNDRFFAVRPEGSVSTLKIQRTERGDSAVYLCASSQGLAAQETQYFGPGTRLLVL.

This rearrangement joins TRBV7-9 to TRBJ2-4, with 9 nucleotides matching TRBD1. Unmatched junction bases numbered 11, after V lost 5 bases and J lost 6 bases. CDR3 length: 16 residues. Germline assignment: CDR1 SEHNR and CDR2 FQNEAQ (reference sequence). The CDR3: CASSQRTGEMGNIQYF. The CDR3 nucleotides read TGTGCCAGCAGCCAACGGACAGGGGAAATGGGAAACATTCAGTACTTC.

Only a few counts were recorded for this clone. The rearrangement joins TRBV4-1 to TRBJ1-5; D is uncertain. Germline-derived CDR1 and CDR2 are MGHRA and YSYEKL. V gave up 1 base and J gave up 3 bases, with 7 bases separating them. The CDR3 consists of 14 residues. CDR3: CASSQVTPNQPQHF. In nucleotides, the CDR3 is TGCGCCAGCAGCCAAGTAACCCCCAATCAGCCCCAGCATTTT.

The chain uses TRBV6-5 and TRBJ1-5, with D unresolved. The CDR3 extends over 13 amino acids. With 4 bases removed from V and 11 bases from J, the gap between germline ends came to 15 bases. Germline lookup yields CDR1 MNHEY and CDR2 SVGAGI. CDR3: CASSSPSSPAQHF. CDR3 coding DNA: TGTGCCAGCAGTTCCCCCTCGTCCCCCGCCCAGCATTTT.

The chain carries TRBV28 and TRBJ2-2, with 8 bases identical to TRBD1. CDR1 and CDR2 from the germline V gene are MDHEN and SYDVKM. The CDR3 is 15 amino acids. Germline trimming cut 2 bases from V and 3 bases from J; bases unmatched to any gene: 2. The CDR3 DNA sequence: TGTGCCAGCAGTTTAGCAGGGGGCTACACCGGGGAGCTGTTTTTT. Translation: CASSLAGGYTGELFF.

The gene calls are TRBV9 and TRBJ2-3; 9 bases line up with TRBD2. The CDR3 loop spans 19 amino acids. The V segment lost 4 bases and the J segment 0 bases; nucleotides outside the gene matches: 15. Per germline, CDR1 SGDLS and CDR2 YYNGEE. CDR3 nucleotide sequence: TGTGCCAGCAGCCCACACGCAACTATAGCGGGGGTTAGCACAGATACGCAGTATTTT. Amino acids: CASSPHATIAGVSTDTQYF.

The chain uses TRBV30 and TRBJ1-2, with 8 bases identical to TRBD1. There are 13 residues in the CDR3. CDR1 is GTSNPN, CDR2 SVGIG, per germline (reference sequence). Germline trimming cut 7 bases from V and 6 bases from J; bases unmatched to any gene: 10. CDR3 residues: CASSGRGRDGYTF. In DNA, the CDR3 is TGTGCCTCCTCGGGCAGGGGGCGAGATGGCTACACCTTC.

V and J are TRBV7-2 and TRBJ1-3; tentatively, D is TRBD1 (5 bases). The length of the CDR3 is 17 residues. Trimming removed 0 bases from V and 0 bases from J, with 12 bases in between. The germline V gene has CDR1 SGHTA and CDR2 FQGNSA. The CDR3 sequence: CASSLAPPGTSGNTIYF. As DNA, the CDR3 is TGTGCCAGCAGCTTAGCCCCTCCCGGGACCTCTGGAAACACCATATATTTT.

The chain uses TRBV6-5 and TRBJ1-4; TRBD1 is a possible D gene (6 bases). Germline V gives CDR1 MNHEY, CDR2 SVGAGI. Trimming cost V 6 bases and J 4 bases, with 15 bases left between them. This CDR3 has 15 amino acids. CDR3 loop: CASRPRTVYNEKLFF. DNA of the CDR3: TGTGCCAGCAGGCCCCGGACAGTTTATAATGAAAAACTGTTTTTT.

This chain uses TRBV4-2 with TRBJ2-3, with D uncertain. The CDR3 contains 14 residues. Germline CDR1 LGHNA, CDR2 YNFKEQ. The V end lost 1 base, the J end lost 4 bases, and 9 bases lay between the germline ends. The CDR3 sequence: CASSQAVRADTQYF. CDR3 nucleotides: TGTGCCAGCAGCCAAGCCGTCCGGGCAGATACGCAGTATTTT.

V gene TRBV15 combines with J gene TRBJ2-1; 7 bases map to TRBD2. This CDR3 region has 17 residues. Unmatched junction bases numbered 19, after V lost 2 bases and J lost 12 bases. Per germline, CDR1 LNHNV and CDR2 YYDKDF (reference sequence). The CDR3 protein is CATSRMGGTLAYKGQFF. CDR3 DNA sequence: TGTGCCACCAGCAGAATGGGAGGGACTCTAGCCTACAAGGGGCAGTTCTTC.

The genes are TRBV10-3 and TRBJ2-3; TRBD1 might be the D (5 bases). Germline V gives CDR1 ENHRY, CDR2 SYGVKD. The CDR3 has 17 amino acids. Trimming removed 4 bases at V and 2 bases at J, with 19 bases between. CDR3 nucleotide sequence: TGTGCCATCAGTGGGACATTAAGGGTGGGAATCACAGATACGCAGTATTTT. Its translation: CAISGTLRVGITDTQYF.

V usage is TRBV5-1 and J usage is TRBJ2-5; TRBD2 might be the D (6 bases). V was cut by 4 bases and J by 3 bases, with 16 bases left in between. The CDR3 totals 15 residues. The germline V gene has CDR1 SGHRS and CDR2 YFSETQ. CDR3 nucleotides: TGCGCCAGCAGCCTGGACGGGGGTCCAGAAGAGACCCAGTACTTC. Translating gives CASSLDGGPEETQYF.

The gene calls are TRBV7-2 and TRBJ1-6; D unclear. V was shortened by 3 bases and J by 6 bases, with 15 bases between the two germline ends. This CDR3 is 16 amino acids long. Germline values: CDR1 SGHTA, CDR2 FQGNSA. The CDR3 protein is CASSFITQVLNSPLHF. The DNA of the CDR3 is TGTGCCAGCAGCTTTATAACCCAAGTCCTTAATTCACCCCTCCACTTT.

This clone showed up just a few times. The chain carries TRBV5-6 and TRBJ2-6, with 8 nucleotides matching TRBD1. The CDR3 extends over 14 amino acids. After removal of 2 bases from V and 11 bases from J, the junction contained 6 bases not matched to a gene. Looked up from germline, CDR1 is SGHDT and CDR2 is YYEEEE. CDR3 sequence (DNA): TGTGCCAGCAGCTTAACAGGGGGAACGGACGTCCTGACTTTC. This sequence encodes CASSLTGGTDVLTF.

V gene TRBV10-3 combines with J gene TRBJ1-4; 8 nucleotides agree with TRBD1. The CDR3 spans 15 residues. V shed 2 bases and J 3 bases; nucleotides not matched to a gene: 2. In germline, CDR1 is ENHRY, CDR2 SYGVKD. CDR3 nucleotide sequence: TGTGCCATCAGTGAGGCGGACAGGGCTAATGAAAAACTGTTTTTT. It translates to CAISEADRANEKLFF.

The rearrangement links TRBV18 to TRBJ2-5, with 7 nucleotides matching TRBD1. Germline CDR1 KGHSH, CDR2 LQKENI. V was pared by 3 bases and J by 5 bases, with 3 bases of the junction left unmatched. The CDR3 extends over 13 amino acids. For the CDR3, the DNA is TGTGCCAGCTCACCCGGACAGGAGGAGACCCAGTACTTC. Its translation is CASSPGQEETQYF.